The 2 T cell receptor beta chains in this list originate from one sample, sequenced in a study of blood T cells in healthy people across ages. Sample-barcoded 5' priming and a J-beta primer mix drove a second PCR of 7 to 11 cycles. A single record per CDR3 protein comes from TCRdb applying MiXCR to the 5' RACE reads. Of about 1.8 million distinct CDR3 sequences in the sample, about 50% were seen once. Material: blood. These receptors came from a woman aged 40 to 55 in good health.

As regards this clonotype: One junction end disagrees with the germline gene, perhaps due to a read error. V gene TRBV4-3 combines with J gene TRBJ2-4, with D perhaps matching TRBD2 (6 bases). CDR1 and CDR2 from the germline V gene are LGHNA and YSLEER. This CDR3 comprises 13 residues. The CDR3, as DNA: TGCACCAGCAGCCAACGGGCGGGGTTTGAGCAGTACTTC. Its protein product is CTSSQRAGFEQYF.

This chain connects TRBV2 to TRBJ2-5; D unclear. This CDR3 comprises 15 residues. Germline V gene data show CDR1 as SNHLY and CDR2 as FYNNEI. V was cut by 0 bases and J by 0 bases, with 8 bases left in between. CDR3 loop: CASSEAHSHQETQYF. The CDR3 DNA follows: TGTGCCAGCAGTGAAGCTCACAGCCACCAAGAGACCCAGTACTTC.